These T cell receptor beta chains were read from a single sample in a study of PD-1 blockade in classical Hodgkin lymphoma. Assay: immunoSEQ multiplex PCR; the TCRdb copy retains only in-frame clones and omits some. The sample consists of around 25,000 clones, roughly 76% of them appearing once. The sample was CD4+ T cells from blood, taken before the fourth cycle of nivolumab. All receptors come from a human donor with classical Hodgkin lymphoma. CDR3s include the opening cysteine and the closing phenylalanine or tryptophan. A D gene is named only where the DNA matches it firmly. Not every row has a clone size; where given, it reads once, few, many or a size class.

j_gene: TRBJ1-1
abundance: few
d_gene: TRBD1
v_gene: TRBV7-2
CDR3nt: TGTGCCAGCAGCACAAAAGGCCGGGACAGGGGGGAGGCTTTCTTT
CDR3aa: CASSTKGRDRGEAFF

j_gene: TRBJ1-4
abundance: NA
d_gene: TRBD1
v_gene: TRBV13
CDR3nt: TGTGCCAGCAGCCACCGGGGGACAGGGAGTGAAAAACTGTTTTTT
CDR3aa: CASSHRGTGSEKLFF

j_gene: TRBJ2-3
abundance: NA
d_gene: NA
v_gene: TRBV5-4
CDR3nt: TGTGCCAGCAGCTTGTACAGGGGCGGGGGCACAGATACGCAGTATTTT
CDR3aa: CASSLYRGGGTDTQYF

j_gene: TRBJ2-7
abundance: NA
d_gene: TRBD1
v_gene: TRBV7-9
CDR3nt: TGTGCCAGCAGCTCTTGGGCAGGGGGCTCTTGGGAGCAGTACTTC
CDR3aa: CASSSWAGGSWEQYF

j_gene: TRBJ1-2
abundance: NA
d_gene: NA
v_gene: TRBV7-6
CDR3nt: TGTGCCAGCAGCTTAAACGACCGGGTCATCGGTGGCTACACCTTC
CDR3aa: CASSLNDRVIGGYTF

j_gene: TRBJ1-1
abundance: NA
d_gene: TRBD1
v_gene: TRBV5-1
CDR3nt: TGCGCCAGCAGCTTTCGACAGGGCCCGAACACTGAAGCTTTCTTT
CDR3aa: CASSFRQGPNTEAFF

j_gene: TRBJ1-4
abundance: NA
d_gene: NA
v_gene: TRBV6-6
CDR3nt: TGTGCCAGCAGTCTTGGGGCAACTAATGAAAAACTGTTTTTT
CDR3aa: CASSLGATNEKLFF

j_gene: TRBJ1-2
abundance: NA
d_gene: NA
v_gene: TRBV28
CDR3nt: TGTGCCAGCAATGCAGGGAAGTATGGCTACACCTTC
CDR3aa: CASNAGKYGYTF

j_gene: TRBJ1-5
abundance: NA
d_gene: TRBD1
v_gene: TRBV7-2
CDR3nt: TGTGCCAGCAGCCGCGGACAGGCAGGTTCGGGAAATCAGCCCCAGCATTTT
CDR3aa: CASSRGQAGSGNQPQHF

j_gene: TRBJ1-6
abundance: NA
d_gene: NA
v_gene: TRBV21-1
CDR3nt: TGTGCCAGCAGCAACTGGGGCTCCTATAATTCACCCCTCCACTTT
CDR3aa: CASSNWGSYNSPLHF

j_gene: TRBJ1-5
abundance: NA
d_gene: NA
v_gene: TRBV7-2
CDR3nt: TGTGCCAGCAGCTCGAGAGTGGGAGGCAATCAGCCCCAGCATTTT
CDR3aa: CASSSRVGGNQPQHF

j_gene: TRBJ1-2
abundance: NA
d_gene: NA
v_gene: TRBV11-3
CDR3nt: TGTGCCAGCAGCCTTTCCAGACAGTACGGGGATGGCTACACCTTC
CDR3aa: CASSLSRQYGDGYTF

j_gene: TRBJ1-1
abundance: NA
d_gene: TRBD1
v_gene: TRBV6-6
CDR3nt: TGTGCCAGCACCGTACAGGGGTACACTGAAGCTTTCTTT
CDR3aa: CASTVQGYTEAFF

j_gene: TRBJ1-1
abundance: NA
d_gene: NA
v_gene: TRBV6-6
CDR3nt: TGTGCCAGCAGTTACGGGGAGGCCACTGAAGCTTTCTTT
CDR3aa: CASSYGEATEAFF

j_gene: TRBJ2-2
abundance: NA
d_gene: TRBD2
v_gene: TRBV15
CDR3nt: TGTGCCACCAGCAGCGGACTAGCGGGGACCTCGGACACCGGGGAGCTGTTTTTT
CDR3aa: CATSSGLAGTSDTGELFF

j_gene: TRBJ2-5
abundance: NA
d_gene: TRBD2
v_gene: TRBV13
CDR3nt: TGTGCCAGCAGCTTCGGGGGGGACCGGGGAGAGACCCAGTACTTC
CDR3aa: CASSFGGDRGETQYF

j_gene: TRBJ1-1
abundance: NA
d_gene: TRBD1
v_gene: TRBV7-9
CDR3nt: TGTGCCAGCAGCCGACCGGGACAGGGGATGGCTGAAGCTTTCTTT
CDR3aa: CASSRPGQGMAEAFF

j_gene: TRBJ2-7
abundance: NA
d_gene: NA
v_gene: TRBV5-1
CDR3nt: TGCGCCAGCAGCCCTGACGGAATATACGAGCAGTACTTC
CDR3aa: CASSPDGIYEQYF